This T cell receptor beta chain came from a study of T cells in Graves' hyperthyroidism and ophthalmopathy. Study-level information: Sampling of peripheral blood happened at initial diagnosis, prior to any treatment. Study-wide results and limits: In simple terms, a model built on 13 V-J features told ophthalmopathy apart from stable hyperthyroidism.

This clonotype has ten or more counts. Its antigen is currently unknown. TCR beta CDR3 sequences were amplified from RNA transcripts. The HTBI primer set was used in a first-round RT-PCR of the TCR CDR3. From the multiplex PCR reads, TCRdb called clonotypes with MiXCR, one entry per CDR3 protein. Of some 600,000 distinct CDR3 sequences in the sample, around 13% were seen once. Aged 18 to 65, the patients had hyperthyroidism that was newly diagnosed and had lasted under 2 months. Drawn at first hyperthyroidism diagnosis, the blood sample preceded any ophthalmopathy symptoms. V lost 2 bases and J 0 bases, leaving 17 bases between the germline ends. Per the germline V gene, CDR1 is SEHNR and CDR2 is FQNEAQ (reference sequence). The CDR3 has 17 amino acids.

This TCR came from a woman in her twenties or thirties with Graves' hyperthyroidism that later progressed to Graves' ophthalmopathy. Material: blood. The chain employs TRBV7-9 and TRBJ2-7, with D possibly matching TRBD2 (6 bases). CDR3 nucleotide sequence: TGTGCCAGCAGCTTAATAAATGTAGGAGGGAGCTCCTACGAGCAGTACTTC. Its protein product is CASSLINVGGSSYEQYF.